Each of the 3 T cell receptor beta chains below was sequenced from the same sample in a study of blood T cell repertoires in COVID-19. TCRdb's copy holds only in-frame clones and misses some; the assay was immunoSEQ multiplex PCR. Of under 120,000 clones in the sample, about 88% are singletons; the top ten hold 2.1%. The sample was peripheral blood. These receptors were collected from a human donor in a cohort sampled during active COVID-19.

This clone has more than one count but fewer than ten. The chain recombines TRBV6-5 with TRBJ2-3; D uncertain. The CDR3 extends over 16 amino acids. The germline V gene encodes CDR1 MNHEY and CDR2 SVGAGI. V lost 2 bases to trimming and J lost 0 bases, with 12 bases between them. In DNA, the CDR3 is TGTGCCAGCAGTTACCTCAAGGAGATTAGCACAGATACGCAGTATTTT. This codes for CASSYLKEISTDTQYF.

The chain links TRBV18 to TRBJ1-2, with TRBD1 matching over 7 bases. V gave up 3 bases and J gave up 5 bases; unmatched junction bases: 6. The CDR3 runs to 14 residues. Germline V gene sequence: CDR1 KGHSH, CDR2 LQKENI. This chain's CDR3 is CASSPPGQFYGYTF. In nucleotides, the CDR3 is TGTGCCAGCTCACCTCCGGGACAGTTTTATGGCTACACCTTC.

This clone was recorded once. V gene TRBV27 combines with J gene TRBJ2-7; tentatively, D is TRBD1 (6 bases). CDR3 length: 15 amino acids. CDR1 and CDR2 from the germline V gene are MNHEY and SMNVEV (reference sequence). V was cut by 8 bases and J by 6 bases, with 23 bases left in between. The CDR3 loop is CASRKQGPEDGEQYF. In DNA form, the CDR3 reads TGTGCCAGCCGGAAACAGGGACCCGAGGACGGCGAGCAGTACTTC.